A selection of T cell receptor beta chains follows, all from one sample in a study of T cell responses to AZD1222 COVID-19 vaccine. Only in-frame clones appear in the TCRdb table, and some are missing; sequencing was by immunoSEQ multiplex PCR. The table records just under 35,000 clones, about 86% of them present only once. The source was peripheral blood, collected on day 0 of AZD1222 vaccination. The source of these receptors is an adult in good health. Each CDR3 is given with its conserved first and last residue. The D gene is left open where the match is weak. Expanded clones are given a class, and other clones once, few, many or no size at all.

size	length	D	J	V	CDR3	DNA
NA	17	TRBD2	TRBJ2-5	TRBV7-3	CASSPSGGGARWETQYF	TGTGCCAGCAGCCCATCGGGCGGGGGGGCCAGGTGGGAGACCCAGTACTTC
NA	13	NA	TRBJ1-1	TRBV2	CASRGDGNTEAFF	TGTGCCAGCAGGGGAGACGGGAACACTGAAGCTTTCTTT
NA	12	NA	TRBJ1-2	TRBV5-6	CASSLAGYGYTF	TGTGCCAGCAGCTTGGCAGGCTATGGCTACACCTTC
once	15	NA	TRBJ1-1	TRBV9	CASSVVGRVGTEAFF	TGTGCCAGCAGCGTAGTCGGCAGGGTCGGCACTGAAGCTTTCTTT
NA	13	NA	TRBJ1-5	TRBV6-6	CASRYSPGEPQHF	TGTGCCAGCAGGTATTCCCCGGGGGAGCCCCAGCATTTT
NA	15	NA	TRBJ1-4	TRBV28	CASSPRAGANEKLFF	TGTGCCAGCAGTCCCAGGGCTGGGGCTAATGAAAAACTGTTTTTT
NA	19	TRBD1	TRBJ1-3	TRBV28	CASSTRTGGSRTPGNTIYF	TGTGCCAGCAGTACACGGACAGGGGGTTCACGGACGCCTGGAAACACCATATATTTT
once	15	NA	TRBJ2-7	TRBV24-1	CATSDPFKGAYEQYF	TGTGCCACCAGTGATCCGTTTAAGGGGGCCTACGAGCAGTACTTC
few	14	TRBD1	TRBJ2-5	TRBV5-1	CASSFQGAEETQYF	TGCGCCAGCAGCTTTCAGGGGGCGGAAGAGACCCAGTACTTC
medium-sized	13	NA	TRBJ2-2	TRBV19	CATATPNTGELFF	TGTGCCACCGCAACCCCGAACACCGGGGAGCTGTTTTTT
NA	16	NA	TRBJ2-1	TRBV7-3	CASSTPSGSRGNEQFF	TGTGCCAGCAGCACCCCCAGCGGCTCTCGGGGCAATGAGCAGTTCTTC
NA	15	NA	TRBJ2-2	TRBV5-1	CASSLADSNTGELFF	TGCGCCAGCAGCTTGGCCGACTCGAACACCGGGGAGCTGTTTTTT
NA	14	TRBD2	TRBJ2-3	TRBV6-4	CASSEREGPDTQYF	TGTGCCAGCAGTGAGCGGGAGGGCCCAGATACGCAGTATTTT
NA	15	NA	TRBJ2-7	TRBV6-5	CASSYHRDTSYEQYF	TGTGCCAGCAGTTATCACCGGGACACCTCCTACGAGCAGTACTTC
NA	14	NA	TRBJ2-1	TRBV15	CATSPLRGENEQFF	TGTGCCACCAGCCCTCTGAGGGGGGAAAATGAGCAGTTCTTC
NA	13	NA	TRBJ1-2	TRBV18	CASSPPGNYGYTF	TGTGCCAGCTCACCTCCAGGGAACTATGGCTACACCTTC
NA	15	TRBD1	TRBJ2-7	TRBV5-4	CASSPGQGSSYEQYF	TGTGCCAGCAGCCCCGGACAGGGAAGCTCCTACGAGCAGTACTTC
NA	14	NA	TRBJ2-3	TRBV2	CARGGASSTDTQYF	TGTGCCAGGGGGGGAGCCTCTAGCACAGATACGCAGTATTTT
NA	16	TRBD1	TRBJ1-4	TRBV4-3	CASSLGEGTGVEKLFF	TGCGCCAGCAGCTTAGGTGAAGGGACAGGGGTCGAAAAACTGTTTTTT
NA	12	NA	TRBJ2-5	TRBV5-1	CASWIVQETQYF	TGCGCCAGCTGGATCGTCCAAGAGACCCAGTACTTC
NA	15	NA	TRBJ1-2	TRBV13	CASSKKGLINYGYTF	TGTGCCAGCAGTAAGAAGGGGCTGATAAACTATGGCTACACCTTC
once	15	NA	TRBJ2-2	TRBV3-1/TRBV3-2	CASSQILPANGELFF	TGTGCCAGCAGCCAGATTCTTCCGGCTAACGGGGAGCTGTTTTTT
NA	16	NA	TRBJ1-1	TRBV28	CASSLWGRDPNTEAFF	TGTGCCAGCAGTTTATGGGGGAGAGATCCGAACACTGAAGCTTTCTTT
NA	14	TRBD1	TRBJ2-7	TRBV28	CASSGQGVGYEQYF	TGTGCCAGCAGTGGACAGGGAGTTGGCTACGAGCAGTACTTC
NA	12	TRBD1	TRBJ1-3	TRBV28	CASSWDSATIYF	TGTGCCAGCAGTTGGGACAGTGCCACCATATATTTT
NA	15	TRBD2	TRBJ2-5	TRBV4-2	CASGRSGGNQETQYF	TGTGCCAGCGGAAGAAGCGGGGGAAACCAAGAGACCCAGTACTTC
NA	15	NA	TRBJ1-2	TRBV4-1	CASSQDGPGNYGYTF	TGCGCCAGCAGCCAAGACGGGCCCGGGAACTATGGCTACACCTTC
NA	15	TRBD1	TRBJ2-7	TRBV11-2	CASSARQGVSYEQYF	TGTGCCAGCAGCGCGAGACAGGGGGTTTCCTACGAGCAGTACTTC
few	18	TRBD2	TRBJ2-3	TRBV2	CASSIRLAGVSSTDTQYF	TGTGCCAGCAGTATACGACTAGCGGGAGTCTCAAGCACAGATACGCAGTATTTT
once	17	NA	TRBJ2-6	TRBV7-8	CASSLIGAFSGANVLTF	TGTGCCAGCAGCTTAATAGGGGCCTTCTCTGGGGCCAACGTCCTGACTTTC
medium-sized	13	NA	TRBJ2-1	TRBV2	CASSEAEGNEQFF	TGTGCCAGCAGTGAAGCGGAAGGGAATGAGCAGTTCTTC
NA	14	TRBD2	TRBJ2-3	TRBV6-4	CASSASGGADTQYF	TGTGCCAGCAGTGCTAGCGGGGGGGCCGATACGCAGTATTTT
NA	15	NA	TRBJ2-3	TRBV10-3	CAISDDGPRAWLEYF	TGTGCCATCAGTGACGACGGACCCAGGGCATGGTTGGAGTATTTT
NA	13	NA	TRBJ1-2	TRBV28	CASRDRTLGGYTF	TGTGCCAGCAGGGACCGGACCTTAGGGGGCTACACCTTC
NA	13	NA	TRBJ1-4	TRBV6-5	CASSYRNNEKLFF	TGTGCCAGCAGTTACAGGAATAATGAAAAACTGTTTTTT
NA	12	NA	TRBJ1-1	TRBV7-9	CASRSMNTEAFF	TGTGCCAGCAGGTCAATGAACACTGAAGCTTTCTTT
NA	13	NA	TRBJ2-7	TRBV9	CASSPQTTYEQYF	TGTGCCAGCAGCCCCCAAACGACCTACGAGCAGTACTTC
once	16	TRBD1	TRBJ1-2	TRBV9	CASSVAGTGQGRGYTF	TGTGCCAGCAGCGTAGCCGGGACAGGGCAGGGGCGTGGCTACACCTTC
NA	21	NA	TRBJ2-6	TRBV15	CATSRGLSWAGESSGANVLTF	TGTGCCACCAGCAGAGGGTTGTCATGGGCAGGGGAGAGCTCTGGGGCCAACGTCCTGACTTTC